This T cell receptor beta chain was profiled in a study of OX40 agonist ivuxolimab in advanced cancers. Here immunoSEQ multiplex PCR was the method, and the copy in TCRdb shows in-frame clones only, minus some. The sample consists of 20,000 to 30,000 clones, just over 90% of them appearing once. CDR3 length: 20 residues. Germline CDR1 MNHEY, CDR2 SMNVEV (reference sequence). The V gene lost 3 bases and the J gene lost 5 bases, with 31 bases spanning the gap. Material: CD4+ or CD8+ T cells sorted from blood, obtained in a trial of the OX40 agonist ivuxolimab. The receptor comes from an adult with an advanced solid tumor such as melanoma, head and neck, liver or kidney cancer. The chain combines TRBV27 with TRBJ2-5; possibly TRBD1 for D (5 bases). Written as DNA, the CDR3 is TGTGCCAGCAGTTTTCCTGGACAACCGGAGACAAGGGTTTCAAGGGAGACCCAGTACTTC. Amino acid sequence: CASSFPGQPETRVSRETQYF.